A selection of T cell receptor beta chains follows, all from one sample in a study of CD8+ T cells in alopecia areata. The repertoire was sequenced with immunoSEQ multiplex PCR; TCRdb's copy has only in-frame clones and lacks some. This table holds about 90,000 clones, 40% to 50% found once. Material: CD8+ T cells sorted from blood, obtained at week 24, from a patient treated with tofacitinib. These receptor sequences come from a human donor with alopecia areata. CDR3s include the opening cysteine and the closing phenylalanine or tryptophan. Clone size is given for some rows only: seen once, a few or many times, or a class if the clone is expanded.

clone_size v_call cdr3_aa
few TRBV30 CAWSASGTAQYF
NA TRBV7-2 CASSPRGLAGGRVYEQYF
NA TRBV7-6 CASSLPYNEQFF
many TRBV28 CASSYSTPYEQYF
NA TRBV30 CASTGNREELFF
NA TRBV7-9 CATHPTSGRPLQETQYF
NA TRBV9 CASSGFGTGRRAGANVLTF
NA TRBV6-5 CASSLVGRGNEQFF
NA TRBV9 CASSVGPLAGETDTQYF
NA TRBV30 CAWSQSLSSYNEQFF
NA TRBV11-2 CASILLANSYNEQFF
once TRBV6-1 CASTGQGGDTQYF
NA TRBV6-6 CASTRATPEGELFF
few TRBV27 CASSITGIAYEQYF
few TRBV27 CASSLSGRGYEQYF
NA TRBV19 CASSIISSDYGYTF
NA TRBV7-9 CASSLGGLEKLFF
NA TRBV5-1 CASSLGRTNTEAFF
NA TRBV19 CASHRGAGGYTEAFF
NA TRBV19 CATTQVNRGTEAFF
few TRBV29-1 CSVEDSASIQYF
NA TRBV7-9 CASRAGGDAGELFF